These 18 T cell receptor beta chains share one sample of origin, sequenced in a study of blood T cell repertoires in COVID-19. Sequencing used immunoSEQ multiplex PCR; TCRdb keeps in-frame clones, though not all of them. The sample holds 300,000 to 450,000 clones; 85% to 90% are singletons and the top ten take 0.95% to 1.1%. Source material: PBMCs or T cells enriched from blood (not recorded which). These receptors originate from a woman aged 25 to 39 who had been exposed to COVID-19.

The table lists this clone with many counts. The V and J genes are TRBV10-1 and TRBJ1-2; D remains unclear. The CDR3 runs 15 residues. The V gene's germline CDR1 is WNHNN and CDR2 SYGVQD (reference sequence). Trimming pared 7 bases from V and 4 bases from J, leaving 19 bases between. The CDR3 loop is CASTETGSRGYGYTF. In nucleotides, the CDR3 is TGCGCCAGCACCGAGACCGGGAGCCGGGGCTATGGCTACACCTTC.

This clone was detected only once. CDR3 DNA sequence: TGTGCCAGCAGACTAAACGAGGGAACCGGGGAGCTGTTTTTT. Translating it yields CASRLNEGTGELFF. The chain carries TRBV5-5 and TRBJ2-2; D perhaps matches TRBD2 (5 bases). V was pared by 5 bases and J by 5 bases, with 13 bases between. CDR1 and CDR2 from the germline V gene are SGHKS and YYEKEE (reference sequence). This CDR3 has 14 residues.

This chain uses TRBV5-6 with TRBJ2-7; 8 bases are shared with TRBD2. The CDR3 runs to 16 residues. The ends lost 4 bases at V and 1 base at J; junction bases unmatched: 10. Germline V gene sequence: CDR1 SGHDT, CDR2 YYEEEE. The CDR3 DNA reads TGTGCCAGCAGCCCCCGACGGGGGGGGTGGTCCTACGAGCAGTACTTC. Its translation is CASSPRRGGWSYEQYF.

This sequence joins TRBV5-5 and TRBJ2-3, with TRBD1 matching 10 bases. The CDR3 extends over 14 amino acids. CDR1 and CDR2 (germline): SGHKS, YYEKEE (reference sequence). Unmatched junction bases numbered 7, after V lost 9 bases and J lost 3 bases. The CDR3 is CATNWTGGTDTQYF. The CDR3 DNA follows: TGTGCCACCAACTGGACAGGGGGTACAGATACGCAGTATTTT.

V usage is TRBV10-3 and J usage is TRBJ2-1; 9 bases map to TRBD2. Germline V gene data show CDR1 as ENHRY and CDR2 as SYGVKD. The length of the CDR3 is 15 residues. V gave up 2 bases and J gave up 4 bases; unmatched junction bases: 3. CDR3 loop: CAISEASGMYNEQFF. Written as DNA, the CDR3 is TGTGCCATCAGTGAGGCTAGCGGGATGTACAATGAGCAGTTCTTC.

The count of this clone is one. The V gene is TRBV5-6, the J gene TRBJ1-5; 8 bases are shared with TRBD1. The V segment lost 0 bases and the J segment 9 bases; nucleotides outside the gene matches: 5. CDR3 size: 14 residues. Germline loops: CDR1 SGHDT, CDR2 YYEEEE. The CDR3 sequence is CASSLGQGSRPQHF. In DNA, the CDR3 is TGTGCCAGCAGCTTGGGACAGGGGAGTAGGCCCCAGCATTTT.

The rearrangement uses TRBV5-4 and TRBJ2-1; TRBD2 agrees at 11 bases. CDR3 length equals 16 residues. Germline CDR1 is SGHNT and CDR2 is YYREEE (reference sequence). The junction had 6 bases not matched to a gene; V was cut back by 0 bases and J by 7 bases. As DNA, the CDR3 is TGTGCCAGCAGCTTGGAACTAGCGGGAGTTGGTAATGAGCAGTTCTTC. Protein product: CASSLELAGVGNEQFF.

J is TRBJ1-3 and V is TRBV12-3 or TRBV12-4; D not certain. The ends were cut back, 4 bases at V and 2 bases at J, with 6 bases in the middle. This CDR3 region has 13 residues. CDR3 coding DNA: TGTGCCAGCAGTTGGGCAGCTGGAAACACCATATATTTT. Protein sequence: CASSWAAGNTIYF.

The CDR3 coding sequence is TGTGCCAGCAGCCGCACAGGAGACCCAGTTCAGCCCCAGCATTTT. Translating it yields CASSRTGDPVQPQHF. The V and J genes are TRBV11-2 and TRBJ1-5; tentatively, D is TRBD1 (5 bases). The CDR3 is 15 residues long. The germline V and J ends were trimmed by 5 bases and 6 bases, with 17 bases remaining between them. The germline CDR1 and CDR2 sequences are SGHAT and FQNNGV.

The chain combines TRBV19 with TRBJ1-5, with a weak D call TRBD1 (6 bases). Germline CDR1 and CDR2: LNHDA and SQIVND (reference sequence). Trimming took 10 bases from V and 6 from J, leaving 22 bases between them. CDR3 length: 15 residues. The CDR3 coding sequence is TGTGCCACTCGGATCTTGCCAGGGGCGGGTCAGCCCCAGCATTTT. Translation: CATRILPGAGQPQHF.

CDR3 loop: CASSAGTGGTGELFF. The CDR3 DNA sequence: TGTGCCAGCTCAGCCGGGACAGGGGGCACCGGGGAGCTGTTTTTT. V and J are TRBV18 and TRBJ2-2, with 11 positions matching TRBD1. Per germline, CDR1 KGHSH and CDR2 LQKENI. The CDR3 covers 15 residues. Germline trimming cut 5 bases from V and 4 bases from J; bases unmatched to any gene: 3.

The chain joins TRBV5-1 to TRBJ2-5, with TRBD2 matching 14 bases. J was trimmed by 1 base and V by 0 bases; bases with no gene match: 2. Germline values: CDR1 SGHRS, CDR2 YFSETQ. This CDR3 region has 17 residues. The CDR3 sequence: CASSLGGTSGGQETQYF. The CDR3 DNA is TGCGCCAGCAGCTTGGGTGGGACTAGCGGGGGCCAAGAGACCCAGTACTTC.

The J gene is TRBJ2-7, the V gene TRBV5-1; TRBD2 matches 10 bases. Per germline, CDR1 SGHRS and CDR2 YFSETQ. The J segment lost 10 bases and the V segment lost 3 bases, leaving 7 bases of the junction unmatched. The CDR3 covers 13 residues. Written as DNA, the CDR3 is TGCGCCAGCAGCTCCTTAGCGGGAGGCCACCAGTACTTC. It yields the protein CASSSLAGGHQYF.

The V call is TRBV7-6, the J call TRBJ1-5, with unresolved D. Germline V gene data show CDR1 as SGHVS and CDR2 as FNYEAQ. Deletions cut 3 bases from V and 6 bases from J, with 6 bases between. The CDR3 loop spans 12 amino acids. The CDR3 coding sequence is TGTGCCAGCAGCTTTGTAGTTCAGCCCCAGCATTTT. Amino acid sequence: CASSFVVQPQHF.

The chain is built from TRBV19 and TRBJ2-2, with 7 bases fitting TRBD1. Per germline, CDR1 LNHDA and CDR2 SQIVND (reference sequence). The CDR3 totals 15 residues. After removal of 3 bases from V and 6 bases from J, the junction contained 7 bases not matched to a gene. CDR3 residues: CASSIKRGRAGELFF. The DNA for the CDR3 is TGTGCCAGTAGTATCAAGAGGGGGCGCGCCGGGGAGCTGTTTTTT.

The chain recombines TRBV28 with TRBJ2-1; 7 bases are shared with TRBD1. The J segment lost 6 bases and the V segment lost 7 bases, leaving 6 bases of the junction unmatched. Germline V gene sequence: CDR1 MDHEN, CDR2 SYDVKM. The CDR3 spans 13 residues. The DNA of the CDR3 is TGTGCCAGCAATCAACCAGGGGGCAATGAGCAGTTCTTC. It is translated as CASNQPGGNEQFF.

The CDR3 DNA sequence: TGTGCCAGCAGCCCTCTGGGAGGCAGCCGCCTCCTCTCCTACGAGCAGTACTTC. Translating it yields CASSPLGGSRLLSYEQYF. This chain joins TRBV27 and TRBJ2-7, with TRBD2 as a possible D gene (6 bases). Germline lookup yields CDR1 MNHEY and CDR2 SMNVEV (reference sequence). V lost 6 bases and J lost 0, with 24 bases in between. This CDR3 has 18 residues.

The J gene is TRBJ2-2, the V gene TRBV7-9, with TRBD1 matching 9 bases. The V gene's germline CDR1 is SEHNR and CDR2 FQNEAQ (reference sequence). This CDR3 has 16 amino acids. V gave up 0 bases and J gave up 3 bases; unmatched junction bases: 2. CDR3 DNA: TGTGCCAGCAGCTTAGCCGGGACAGGGTACACCGGGGAGCTGTTTTTT. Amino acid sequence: CASSLAGTGYTGELFF. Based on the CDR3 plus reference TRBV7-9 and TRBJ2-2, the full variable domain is DTGVSQNPRHKITKRGQNVTFRCDPISEHNRLYWYRQTLGQGPEFLTYFQNEAQLEKSRLLSDRFSAERPKGSFSTLEIQRTEQGDSAMYLCASSLAGTGYTGELFFGEGSRLTVL.